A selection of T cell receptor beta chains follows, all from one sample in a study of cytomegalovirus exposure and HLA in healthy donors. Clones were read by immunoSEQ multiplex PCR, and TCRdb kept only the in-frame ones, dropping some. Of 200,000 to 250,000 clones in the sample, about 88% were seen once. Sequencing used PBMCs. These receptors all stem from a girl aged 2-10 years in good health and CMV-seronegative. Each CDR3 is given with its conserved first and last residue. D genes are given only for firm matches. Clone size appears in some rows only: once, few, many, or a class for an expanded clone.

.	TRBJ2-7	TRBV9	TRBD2	TGTGCCAGCAGCAAGGGACTAGCGGGAGGGGACTACGAGCAGTACTTC	CASSKGLAGGDYEQYF
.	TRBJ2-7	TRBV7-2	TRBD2	TGTGCCAGCAGCCCCTTTAGCGGGTTTAGCTCCTACGAGCAGTACTTC	CASSPFSGFSSYEQYF
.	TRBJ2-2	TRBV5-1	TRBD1	TGCGCCAGCAGCAGGGACAGGGAAGATGACGGGGAGCTGTTTTTT	CASSRDREDDGELFF
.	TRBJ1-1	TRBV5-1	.	TGCGCCAGCAGCTTGCGGGCAGGGGACACTGAAGCTTTCTTT	CASSLRAGDTEAFF
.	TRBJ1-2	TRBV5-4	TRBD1	TGTGCCAGCAGCCTCCCAGGGGGCGCCGGGGGGAACTATGGCTACACCTTC	CASSLPGGAGGNYGYTF
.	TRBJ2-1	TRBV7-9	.	TGTGCCAGCAGCTTAATCTTGTTAAGCCCCACCTACAATGAGCAGTTCTTC	CASSLILLSPTYNEQFF
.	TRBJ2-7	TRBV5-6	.	TGTGCCAGCAGCTTGGGCCCGGGGCCAGGGGCCCACGAGCAGTACTTC	CASSLGPGPGAHEQYF
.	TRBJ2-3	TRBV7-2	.	TGTGCCAGCGGACTTAGCACAGATACGCAGTATTTT	CASGLSTDTQYF
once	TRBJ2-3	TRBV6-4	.	TGTGCCAGCAGTGACTGGTCGGGGACTGCCACAGATACGCAGTATTTT	CASSDWSGTATDTQYF
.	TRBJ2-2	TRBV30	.	TGTGCCTGGAGTGTACGGACCGGGGAGCTGTTTTTT	CAWSVRTGELFF
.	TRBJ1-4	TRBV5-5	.	TGTGCCAGCAGCTTGGGGCAGGGGAATGAAAAACTGTTTTTT	CASSLGQGNEKLFF
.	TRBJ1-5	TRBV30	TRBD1	TGTGCCTTCTCCGGGACAGCCCTCAATCAGCCCCAGCATTTT	CAFSGTALNQPQHF
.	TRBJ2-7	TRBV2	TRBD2	TGTGCCAGCAGTTTTACTAGCGGGAGCGAGCAGTACTTC	CASSFTSGSEQYF